These T cell receptor beta chains were read from a single sample in a study of blood T cell repertoires in COVID-19. Only in-frame clones appear in the TCRdb table, and some are missing; sequencing was by immunoSEQ multiplex PCR. In the table there are 200,000 to 250,000 clones, about 90% of which are singletons. The sequenced sample consisted of peripheral blood. All receptors derive from a man younger than 30 with active or convalescent COVID-19. Both conserved end residues are part of each CDR3. The D gene is left open where the match is weak. Clone size, where shown, is once, few, many, or a class for clones that have expanded.

D gene: TRBD2; J gene: TRBJ2-5; V gene: TRBV4-2; clone size: .; CDR3 DNA: TGTGCCAGCAGCCAAGGGCCGGGACTAGCGGGATTTGCTTGGGAGACCCAGTACTTC; CDR3 protein: CASSQGPGLAGFAWETQYF
D gene: TRBD1; J gene: TRBJ2-7; V gene: TRBV6-5; clone size: .; CDR3 DNA: TGTGCCAGCACCTGGACAGGGGTCACTGCTAACGAGCAGTACTTC; CDR3 protein: CASTWTGVTANEQYF
D gene: TRBD1; J gene: TRBJ1-2; V gene: TRBV28; clone size: .; CDR3 DNA: TGTGCCAGCAAGTTACAGGGGGGAGAGTATGGCTACACCTTC; CDR3 protein: CASKLQGGEYGYTF
D gene: .; J gene: TRBJ2-7; V gene: TRBV7-9; clone size: .; CDR3 DNA: TGTGCCAGCAGCTTAGCAGGGGACGAGCAGTACTTC; CDR3 protein: CASSLAGDEQYF
D gene: TRBD1; J gene: TRBJ1-2; V gene: TRBV10-1; clone size: .; CDR3 DNA: TGCGCCAGCAGTGAGATGGACAGGCGGGGAGGCTACACCTTC; CDR3 protein: CASSEMDRRGGYTF
D gene: .; J gene: TRBJ2-3; V gene: TRBV7-9; clone size: .; CDR3 DNA: TGTGCCAGCAGCTTACCTCTGTCACTGGAGCGCACAGATACGCAGTATTTT; CDR3 protein: CASSLPLSLERTDTQYF
D gene: .; J gene: TRBJ1-3; V gene: TRBV18; clone size: .; CDR3 DNA: TGTGCCAGCTCACCTCCGGTAGGAAGGGGAACTGGAAACACCATATATTTT; CDR3 protein: CASSPPVGRGTGNTIYF
D gene: .; J gene: TRBJ1-3; V gene: TRBV6-1; clone size: .; CDR3 DNA: TGTGCCAGCAGTGAATCTCCCTCTGGAAACACCATATATTTT; CDR3 protein: CASSESPSGNTIYF
D gene: .; J gene: TRBJ1-6; V gene: TRBV25-1; clone size: .; CDR3 DNA: TGTGCCAGCAGGAGGGGGGGGTATTCACCCCTCCACTTT; CDR3 protein: CASRRGGYSPLHF
D gene: .; J gene: TRBJ2-5; V gene: TRBV18; clone size: .; CDR3 DNA: TGTGCCAGCTCACTGGACTACCAAGAGACCCAGTACTTC; CDR3 protein: CASSLDYQETQYF
D gene: TRBD1; J gene: TRBJ1-5; V gene: TRBV6-1; clone size: .; CDR3 DNA: TGTGCCAGCAGTGAAGCCAGCCGACAGGGGGGAAGTCAGCCCCAGCATTTT; CDR3 protein: CASSEASRQGGSQPQHF
D gene: TRBD1; J gene: TRBJ1-5; V gene: TRBV30; clone size: few; CDR3 DNA: TGTGCCTGGAGCCGGAAGACAGGGGGCAATCAGCCCCAGCATTTT; CDR3 protein: CAWSRKTGGNQPQHF
D gene: TRBD2; J gene: TRBJ2-1; V gene: TRBV10-1; clone size: .; CDR3 DNA: TGCGCCAGCAGTGGCGGGACTAGCGGGAAACGGAGTGAGCAGTTCTTC; CDR3 protein: CASSGGTSGKRSEQFF
D gene: TRBD1; J gene: TRBJ1-4; V gene: TRBV7-8; clone size: .; CDR3 DNA: TGTGCCAGCAGCTCAACCGGGACAGGGGCTGAAAAACTGTTTTTT; CDR3 protein: CASSSTGTGAEKLFF
D gene: .; J gene: TRBJ2-7; V gene: TRBV6-5; clone size: few; CDR3 DNA: TGTGCCAGCAGTACAGGGCTATCCCTGAGCGAGCAGTACTTC; CDR3 protein: CASSTGLSLSEQYF
D gene: TRBD1; J gene: TRBJ2-5; V gene: TRBV4-3; clone size: .; CDR3 DNA: TGCGCCAGCAGCCCATCTCTGGTGCTCCGGGACAGGCTAACATCTCAAGAGACCCAGTACTTC; CDR3 protein: CASSPSLVLRDRLTSQETQYF
D gene: .; J gene: TRBJ1-5; V gene: TRBV5-1; clone size: .; CDR3 DNA: TGCGCCAGCAGCTTCGGAGAGAATCAGCCCCAGCATTTT; CDR3 protein: CASSFGENQPQHF
D gene: TRBD2; J gene: TRBJ2-7; V gene: TRBV27; clone size: .; CDR3 DNA: TGTGCCAGCAGTCCGGGACTAGCGGGAGTGGAGGGAACCTACGAGCAGTACTTC; CDR3 protein: CASSPGLAGVEGTYEQYF
D gene: TRBD2; J gene: TRBJ2-7; V gene: TRBV7-2; clone size: .; CDR3 DNA: TGTGCCAGCAGCTTAGCCCACGGCGGGAGCTCCTACGAGCAGTACTTC; CDR3 protein: CASSLAHGGSSYEQYF
D gene: TRBD2; J gene: TRBJ2-2; V gene: TRBV10-3; clone size: .; CDR3 DNA: TGTGCCATCACCCCAGCAACTAGCGCGAACACCGGGGAGCTGTTTTTT; CDR3 protein: CAITPATSANTGELFF
D gene: TRBD1; J gene: TRBJ1-2; V gene: TRBV6-5; clone size: .; CDR3 DNA: TGTGCCAGCAGTTACGAAGGGGGCAGGGGTTATGGCTACACCTTC; CDR3 protein: CASSYEGGRGYGYTF
D gene: .; J gene: TRBJ1-1; V gene: TRBV10-2; clone size: .; CDR3 DNA: TGCGCCAGCAGTGAGCGGGTCACTGAAGCTTTCTTT; CDR3 protein: CASSERVTEAFF
D gene: .; J gene: TRBJ2-7; V gene: TRBV30; clone size: .; CDR3 DNA: TGTGCCTGGAGTGTCCAGATGAACCCTTCCGAGCAGTACTTC; CDR3 protein: CAWSVQMNPSEQYF
D gene: TRBD1; J gene: TRBJ2-1; V gene: TRBV9; clone size: .; CDR3 DNA: TGTGCCAGCAGCGTAGTTGGCCTCGGACAGGGGGCGGGTGAGCAGTTCTTC; CDR3 protein: CASSVVGLGQGAGEQFF
D gene: .; J gene: TRBJ2-7; V gene: TRBV19; clone size: .; CDR3 DNA: TGTGCCAGTAGTATCTTCCCAGGGGTGTACGAGCAGTACTTC; CDR3 protein: CASSIFPGVYEQYF
D gene: .; J gene: TRBJ1-1; V gene: TRBV28; clone size: .; CDR3 DNA: TGTGCCAGCAGTTTCCCCTCAGAAAACACTGAAGCTTTCTTT; CDR3 protein: CASSFPSENTEAFF
D gene: .; J gene: TRBJ2-5; V gene: TRBV12-5; clone size: .; CDR3 DNA: TGTGCTAGTGGTTTGTACCTAACCGGCCAAGAGACCCAGTACTTC; CDR3 protein: CASGLYLTGQETQYF
D gene: .; J gene: TRBJ2-2; V gene: TRBV6-5; clone size: .; CDR3 DNA: TGTGCCAGCAGTTACTCAACAGGGTACACCGGGGAGCTGTTTTTT; CDR3 protein: CASSYSTGYTGELFF